The next 28 T cell receptor beta chains were all read from a single sample in a study of OX40 agonist ivuxolimab in advanced cancers. Using immunoSEQ multiplex PCR, the repertoire was profiled, and TCRdb retains in-frame clones only, with some absent. The table includes about 73,000 clones, roughly 90% detected once. Sequences were derived from CD4+ or CD8+ T cells sorted from blood, sampled in a trial of the OX40 agonist ivuxolimab. These receptors were taken from an adult with an advanced solid tumor such as melanoma, head and neck, liver or kidney cancer.

The CDR3 protein is CASSWVGGSYGYTF. CDR3 DNA sequence: TGTGCCAGCAGTTGGGTAGGGGGCAGCTATGGCTACACCTTC. The chain uses TRBV27 and TRBJ1-2, with 7 bases lining up with TRBD1. Germline CDR1 reads MNHEY; CDR2 reads SMNVEV (reference sequence). The trim removed 4 bases at V and 4 bases at J, leaving 6 bases unmatched. CDR3 length: 14 amino acids.

The chain combines TRBV6-6 with TRBJ1-2; 9 bases are a match to TRBD1. With 0 bases clipped from V and 6 bases from J, the junction kept 2 bases outside the gene matches. This CDR3 is built from 14 residues. Per germline, CDR1 MNHNY and CDR2 SVGAGI (reference sequence). The CDR3 coding sequence is TGTGCCAGCAGTTACTCAACAGGGGGCGATGGCTACACCTTC. Protein sequence: CASSYSTGGDGYTF.

The chain recombines TRBV5-1 with TRBJ2-7, with D maybe TRBD2 (5 bases). Germline assignment: CDR1 SGHRS and CDR2 YFSETQ. Trimming took 1 base from V and 5 from J, leaving 10 bases between them. This CDR3 comprises 13 residues. This chain's CDR3 is CASSLSPGNEQYF. In DNA form, the CDR3 reads TGCGCCAGCAGCTTGTCTCCGGGAAACGAGCAGTACTTC. Complete variable domain (other parts from reference TRBV5-1 and TRBJ2-7): KAGVTQTPRYLIKTRGQQVTLSCSPISGHRSVSWYQQTPGQGLQFLFEYFSETQRNKGNFPGRFSGRQFSNSRSEMNVSTLELGDSALYLCASSLSPGNEQYFGPGTRLTVT.

The V and J genes are TRBV7-2 and TRBJ1-6; 11 bases match TRBD1. CDR1 and CDR2 (germline): SGHTA, FQGNSA. The CDR3 consists of 14 residues. J was trimmed by 13 bases and V by 6 bases; bases with no gene match: 8. The CDR3 loop reads CASRWTGGDPPLHF. CDR3 DNA sequence: TGTGCCAGCAGATGGACAGGGGGCGATCCGCCCCTCCACTTT.

V usage is TRBV2 and J usage is TRBJ2-5; no clear D gene. The CDR3 is made up of 13 amino acids. Trimming shortened V by 5 bases and J by 1 base, and 8 bases separated the two germline ends. From germline, CDR1 is SNHLY and CDR2 FYNNEI. The CDR3 sequence: CASSPLIQETQYF. DNA of the CDR3: TGTGCCAGCAGTCCCCTCATCCAAGAGACCCAGTACTTC.

The J gene is TRBJ1-2, the V gene TRBV4-1, with D perhaps matching TRBD1 (6 bases). Germline lookup yields CDR1 MGHRA and CDR2 YSYEKL. V was shortened by 1 base and J by 3 bases, with 12 bases between the two germline ends. This CDR3 region has 15 residues. For the CDR3, the DNA is TGCGCCAGCAGCCAAGGAGGGGGGTTCGACTATGGCTACACCTTC. This codes for CASSQGGGFDYGYTF.

The chain uses TRBV4-2 and TRBJ2-1; D is perhaps TRBD1 or TRBD2 (6 bases each). The germline V gene has CDR1 LGHNA and CDR2 YNFKEQ. The CDR3 loop spans 18 amino acids. V was trimmed by 0 bases and J by 4 bases, leaving 19 bases between them. CDR3 residues: CASSQEGVPGGLYNEQFF. CDR3 bases: TGTGCCAGCAGCCAAGAAGGGGTGCCCGGGGGCCTTTACAATGAGCAGTTCTTC.

The CDR3 loop is CASSPHPDSDNQPQHF. CDR3 DNA sequence: TGTGCCAGCAGCCCACACCCGGACAGCGACAATCAGCCCCAGCATTTT. The genes are TRBV5-7 and TRBJ1-5, with D possibly TRBD1 on 6 matching bases. TRBV5-7 is noted as an ORF with a role that remains uncertain. Trimming cost V 4 bases and J 3 bases, with 17 bases left between them. This CDR3 is built from 16 residues.

The chain uses TRBV5-1 and TRBJ2-7; D not certain. Germline-derived CDR1 and CDR2 are SGHRS and YFSETQ. Trimming took 1 base from V and 7 from J, leaving 12 bases between them. CDR3 length: 13 residues. DNA of the CDR3: TGCGCCAGCAGCTTGTCCAAAGAGAGAGAGCAGTACTTC. Its translation is CASSLSKEREQYF.

A single count supports this clone. The chain is built from TRBV27 and TRBJ1-2; D uncertain. CDR1 MNHEY and CDR2 SMNVEV come from the germline V gene (reference sequence). The CDR3 has 13 amino acids. V gave up 6 bases and J gave up 6 bases, with 14 bases separating them. For the CDR3, the DNA is TGTGCCAGCAGCTTTGCGGGGTTGGATGGCTACACCTTC. It is translated as CASSFAGLDGYTF.

The rearrangement links TRBV6-4 to TRBJ2-7, with TRBD2 identical over 11 bases. Looked up from germline, CDR1 is MRHNA and CDR2 is SNTAGT. Trimming cost V 6 bases and J 2 bases; bases outside gene matches: 6. The CDR3 runs to 15 residues. CDR3 protein: CASSLAGGPPYEQYF. CDR3 in DNA: TGTGCCAGCAGCCTAGCGGGGGGCCCCCCCTACGAGCAGTACTTC.

This chain joins TRBV9 and TRBJ1-1; 7 bases agree with TRBD1. J was trimmed by 3 bases and V by 4 bases; bases with no gene match: 3. Per germline, CDR1 SGDLS and CDR2 YYNGEE. There are 13 residues in the CDR3. CDR3 sequence (DNA): TGTGCCAGCAGCCTCACAGGGGACACTGAAGCTTTCTTT. It yields the protein CASSLTGDTEAFF.

This clone was observed a handful of times. The chain is built from TRBV29-1 and TRBJ2-5; a possible D gene is TRBD1 (6 bases). The V gene lost 4 bases and the J gene lost 5 bases, with 11 bases spanning the gap. CDR1 is SQVTM, CDR2 ANQGSEA, per germline. The CDR3 spans 12 residues. CDR3 DNA sequence: TGCAGCGTTGGGGGGCTAGGGGAGACCCAGTACTTC. It is translated as CSVGGLGETQYF.

The V gene is TRBV7-2, the J gene TRBJ1-4; D is possibly TRBD1 (6 bases). The CDR3 length is 15 residues. Germline CDR1 reads SGHTA; CDR2 reads FQGNSA. Trimming shortened V by 1 base and J by 6 bases, and 12 bases separated the two germline ends. CDR3 sequence reads: CASSLGGADYEKLFF. The CDR3 coding sequence is TGTGCCAGCAGCTTAGGGGGGGCTGATTATGAAAAACTGTTTTTT. Using reference TRBV7-2 and TRBJ1-4 for the parts outside the CDR3, the full variable domain is GAGVSQSPSNKVTEKGKDVELRCDPISGHTALYWYRQSLGQGLEFLIYFQGNSAPDKSGLPSDRFSAERTGGSVSTLTIQRTQQEDSAVYLCASSLGGADYEKLFFGSGTQLSVL.

The V call is TRBV11-2, the J call TRBJ1-2; D unclear. The CDR3 runs to 17 residues. The V gene's germline CDR1 is SGHAT and CDR2 FQNNGV. V was shortened by 1 base and J by 1 base, with 16 bases between the two germline ends. The CDR3 here is CASSLVAWGEGNYGYTF. For the CDR3, the DNA is TGTGCCAGCAGCTTAGTGGCTTGGGGTGAGGGTAACTATGGCTACACCTTC.

The J gene is TRBJ1-2, the V gene TRBV11-2; D uncertain. V gave up 0 bases and J gave up 2 bases, with 13 bases separating them. Germline CDR1 SGHAT, CDR2 FQNNGV. The CDR3 loop spans 16 amino acids. The CDR3 is CASSLEVPEWNYGYTF. CDR3 DNA sequence: TGTGCCAGCAGCTTAGAAGTGCCAGAATGGAACTATGGCTACACCTTC.

This clone was picked up a small number of times. This chain connects TRBV21-1 to TRBJ1-2; TRBD1, the D gene given by the table, was not confirmed from the DNA. TRBV21-1 is designated a pseudogene. The CDR3 is 12 residues long. In DNA, the CDR3 is TGTGCCAGCAGCACACAGGGGTATGGCTACACCTTC. Translating gives CASSTQGYGYTF.

The chain has TRBV27 and TRBJ2-7, with 7 bases that match TRBD2. This CDR3 region has 14 residues. The germline CDR1 and CDR2 sequences are MNHEY and SMNVEV (reference sequence). The junction had 8 bases not matched to a gene; V was cut back by 6 bases and J by 3 bases. The chain's CDR3 is CASSWRGSLYEQYF. DNA of the CDR3: TGTGCCAGCAGCTGGCGGGGGAGCCTCTACGAGCAGTACTTC.

V is TRBV7-2 and J is TRBJ2-1; D gene unclear. V shed 3 bases and J shed 9 bases, with 9 bases lying between them. The CDR3 has 12 amino acids. Germline values: CDR1 SGHTA, CDR2 FQGNSA. The CDR3 DNA reads TGTGCCAGCAGCTTCGACGGACCTGAGCAGTTCTTC. It yields the protein CASSFDGPEQFF.

The table lists this clone with a few counts. The rearrangement uses TRBV19 and TRBJ1-1; D ambiguous. Germline loops: CDR1 LNHDA, CDR2 SQIVND (reference sequence). The CDR3 has 14 amino acids. V was trimmed by 7 bases and J by 6 bases, leaving 18 bases between them. For the CDR3, the DNA is TGTGCCAGTACCACGGCCCCTCTCGGCCCTGAAGCTTTCTTT. It specifies CASTTAPLGPEAFF. The entire variable domain, with the rest obtained from reference TRBV19 and TRBJ1-1, is as follows: DGGITQSPKYLFRKEGQNVTLSCEQNLNHDAMYWYRQDPGQGLRLIYYSQIVNDFQKGDIAEGYSVSREKKESFPLTVTSAQKNPTAFYLCASTTAPLGPEAFFGQGTRLTVV.

The chain couples TRBV5-6 to TRBJ2-4; 11 bases align to TRBD1. Germline CDR1 reads SGHDT; CDR2 reads YYEEEE. There are 14 residues in the CDR3. The V segment lost 3 bases and the J segment 6 bases; nucleotides outside the gene matches: 2. The CDR3 is CASSYGTGGNIQYF. CDR3 nucleotide sequence: TGTGCCAGCAGCTACGGGACAGGGGGAAACATTCAGTACTTC. Complete variable domain (other parts from reference TRBV5-6 and TRBJ2-4): DAGVTQSPTHLIKTRGQQVTLRCSPKSGHDTVSWYQQALGQGPQFIFQYYEEEERQRGNFPDRFSGHQFPNYSSELNVNALLLGDSALYLCASSYGTGGNIQYFGAGTRLSVL.

The chain combines TRBV9 with TRBJ2-7, with 10 bases matching TRBD1. Trimming removed 3 bases from V and 1 base from J; junction bases left unmatched: 4. The germline V gene has CDR1 SGDLS and CDR2 YYNGEE. The CDR3 extends over 15 amino acids. This chain's CDR3 is CASSGPGQGSYEQYF. The CDR3 DNA reads as TGTGCCAGCAGCGGCCCGGGACAGGGGTCCTACGAGCAGTACTTC. Full variable domain (missing parts from reference TRBV9 and TRBJ2-7): DSGVTQTPKHLITATGQRVTLRCSPRSGDLSVYWYQQSLDQGLQFLIQYYNGEERAKGNILERFSAQQFPDLHSELNLSSLELGDSALYFCASSGPGQGSYEQYFGPGTRLTVT.

The chain links TRBV2 to TRBJ2-7; the D call may be TRBD1 or TRBD2 (6 bases each). Germline CDR1 reads SNHLY; CDR2 reads FYNNEI. Between the trimmed V and J ends, which lost 7 bases and 4 bases, there was a span of 11 bases. CDR3 length equals 12 residues. In DNA form, the CDR3 reads TGTGCCAGCATAAGGGGGGAGTACGAGCAGTACTTC. It is translated as CASIRGEYEQYF.

In this sample, this clone turned up a few times. The CDR3 nucleotides read TGTGCCAGCAGTCGTAACTATGGCTACACCTTC. Its translation is CASSRNYGYTF. V is TRBV27 and J is TRBJ1-2; no definite D call. V lost 5 bases and J 1 base, leaving 2 bases between the germline ends. The CDR3 totals 11 residues. CDR1 is MNHEY, CDR2 SMNVEV, per germline (reference sequence).

A remark on this clone: Different DNA sequences within this sample yield the same CDR3. This chain connects TRBV7-9 to TRBJ2-1; no definite D call. The CDR3 is made up of 12 amino acids. Trimming cost V 4 bases and J 8 bases, with 9 bases left between them. CDR1 is SEHNR and CDR2 is FQNEAQ in the germline V gene (reference sequence). CDR3 residues: CASSSRVDEQFF. As DNA, the CDR3 is TGTGCCAGCAGCTCTAGGGTAGATGAGCAGTTCTTC.

The chain employs TRBV18 and TRBJ2-7, with 7 bases lining up with TRBD2. This CDR3 spans 15 amino acids. J was trimmed by 2 bases and V by 0 bases; bases with no gene match: 4. The germline V gene has CDR1 KGHSH and CDR2 LQKENI. CDR3 amino acids: CASSPPGLAAYEQYF. CDR3 nucleotide sequence: TGTGCCAGCTCACCACCGGGCCTAGCGGCCTACGAGCAGTACTTC.

The rearrangement links TRBV13 to TRBJ2-7; D ambiguous. Trimming pared 2 bases from V and 4 bases from J, leaving 12 bases between. The CDR3 covers 14 residues. The germline V gene has CDR1 PRHDT and CDR2 FYEKMQ (reference sequence). For the CDR3, the DNA is TGTGCCAGCAGCTTAAGGGCAGCTCTTTACGAGCAGTACTTC. Translation: CASSLRAALYEQYF.

The rearrangement uses TRBV27 and TRBJ2-7; D unresolved. This CDR3 has 16 amino acids. Germline V gene sequence: CDR1 MNHEY, CDR2 SMNVEV (reference sequence). With 3 bases removed from V and 0 bases from J, the gap between germline ends came to 15 bases. The CDR3 loop is CASSLLGLSSSYEQYF. The CDR3 DNA follows: TGTGCCAGCAGTTTGCTAGGATTATCGAGCTCCTACGAGCAGTACTTC.